The clone carrying this T cell receptor (beta chain) was found once. What it recognizes is unknown. The data were obtained in a study of T cell responses to AZD1222 COVID-19 vaccine. The study's findings and limits: Recipients of two AZD1222 doses showed rising Spike-specific TCR breadth and depth. Donors, mostly white British, included more females; clonal diversity was possibly underestimated. All repertoire sampling was performed exclusively after the peak T cell response.

Data came from immunoSEQ multiplex PCR; TCRdb stores just in-frame clones and leaves some out. Here the sample spans roughly 130,000 clones, 92% being singletons. Germline CDR1 reads KGHSH; CDR2 reads LQKENI. V was clipped by 4 bases and J by 6 bases, with 15 bases between them. The CDR3 is made up of 14 amino acids. This chain links TRBV18 with TRBJ1-1; the D gene is possibly TRBD1 (6 bases). The source of this sequence is an adult in good health. The material sequenced was peripheral blood, taken on day 0 of AZD1222 vaccination. The chain's CDR3 is CASSLTQGRSEAFF. CDR3 nucleotide sequence: TGTGCCAGCTCACTAACACAGGGTCGGTCTGAAGCTTTCTTT.